The TCR beta chain under discussion was sequenced for a study of CD8+ T cells in alopecia areata. Across the whole study: Oral tofacitinib (5 to 10 mg twice daily) was administered to treated patients.

Per the germline V gene, CDR1 is MNHEY and CDR2 is SVGAGI. Trimming took 5 bases from V and 8 from J; bases not matched to a gene: 6. The CDR3 spans 13 residues. Punch biopsies of lesional scalp, plus peripheral blood, were taken from alopecia areata patients. Cell sorting on a FACSAria was used to separate CD4+ and CD8+ T cells from the PBMCs. This clone was seen more than once but under ten times. The same CDR3 also results from other DNA sequences found in this sample. RNA extraction was followed by reverse transcription into cDNA, which acted as the sequencing template. Libraries were prepared by immunoSEQ multiplex PCR; TCRdb keeps only in-frame clonotypes and omits some of them. The table records over 150,000 clones, 59% of them present only once.

V gene TRBV6-5 combines with J gene TRBJ1-2; TRBD1 matches 9 bases. The sample was CD4+ T cells sorted from blood, taken at week 0. This TCR was recovered from a human donor with alopecia areata. The CDR3 nucleotides read TGTGCCAGCAGTCCGGGACAGGGTCGCGGCTACACCTTC. Residues: CASSPGQGRGYTF.